This passage covers 9 T cell receptor beta chains from one sample sequenced in a study of T cell responses to AZD1222 COVID-19 vaccine. TCRdb's table, derived via immunoSEQ multiplex PCR, lists solely in-frame clones and lacks some. The sample shows 83,000 or so clones, around 93% of them seen only once. The material was peripheral blood, obtained 28 days after the second AZD1222 dose. Receptors were obtained from an adult who received the AZD1222 COVID-19 vaccine.

The rearrangement joins TRBV4-2 to TRBJ2-1, with 12 bases matching TRBD2. The V segment lost 0 bases and the J segment 7 bases; nucleotides outside the gene matches: 7. CDR1 LGHNA and CDR2 YNFKEQ come from the germline V gene. There are 17 residues in the CDR3. CDR3 protein: CASSQDPWLAGGNEQFF. In DNA, the CDR3 is TGTGCCAGCAGCCAAGATCCCTGGCTAGCGGGAGGGAATGAGCAGTTCTTC.

The rearrangement uses TRBV12-3 or TRBV12-4 and TRBJ1-1; D not resolved. CDR3 length: 13 amino acids. Trimming pared 2 bases from V and 3 bases from J, leaving 7 bases between. In DNA, the CDR3 is TGTGCCAGCAGTTTACAGAGATACACTGAAGCTTTCTTT. It yields the protein CASSLQRYTEAFF.

The chain recombines TRBV5-5 with TRBJ2-5; 9 positions match TRBD1. This CDR3 spans 16 amino acids. V gave up 5 bases and J gave up 4 bases; unmatched junction bases: 12. Germline V gene lookup returns CDR1 SGHKS and CDR2 YYEKEE (reference sequence). Here the CDR3 reads CASRPRDREHPETQYF. The CDR3 nucleotides read TGTGCCAGCAGACCCCGGGACAGGGAACATCCAGAGACCCAGTACTTC.

The chain carries TRBV2 and TRBJ2-2, with 10 bases matching TRBD1. The V gene's germline CDR1 is SNHLY and CDR2 FYNNEI. V shed 8 bases, J shed 5 bases, and the junction held 14 bases outside the gene matches. This CDR3 contains 17 residues. CDR3 in amino acids: CASLGTFRDRGTGELFF. DNA of the CDR3: TGTGCCAGCTTAGGGACGTTCCGGGACAGGGGAACCGGGGAGCTGTTTTTT.

This clone turned up a few times. This chain links TRBV11-2 with TRBJ1-6; a weak D match, TRBD1 (6 bases). V gave up 6 bases and J gave up 8 bases, with 17 bases separating them. CDR1 and CDR2 (germline): SGHAT, FQNNGV. CDR3 length equals 15 residues. The CDR3 coding sequence is TGTGCCAGCAGTAGGGGGGGCAGGGGTTATTCACCCCTCCACTTT. It codes for CASSRGGRGYSPLHF. Full variable domain (rest looked up from reference TRBV11-2 and TRBJ1-6): EAGVAQSPRYKIIEKRQSVAFWCNPISGHATLYWYQQILGQGPKLLIQFQNNGVVDDSQLPKDRFSAERLKGVDSTLKIQPAKLEDSAVYLCASSRGGRGYSPLHFGNGTRLTVT.

The gene calls are TRBV2 and TRBJ2-1; 10 bases map to TRBD2. The CDR3 length is 15 residues. Germline V CDR1 and CDR2: SNHLY, FYNNEI. V lost 4 bases to trimming and J lost 4 bases; unmatched junction nucleotides: 4. The CDR3 coding sequence is TGTGCCAGCAGTGCAACTAGCGGGGCATACAATGAGCAGTTCTTC. Translation gives CASSATSGAYNEQFF. Variable domain in full (rest from reference TRBV2 and TRBJ2-1): EPEVTQTPSHQVTQMGQEVILRCVPISNHLYFYWYRQILGQKVEFLVSFYNNEISEKSEIFDDQFSVERPDGSNFTLKIRSTKLEDSAMYFCASSATSGAYNEQFFGPGTRLTVL.

This rearrangement joins TRBV18 to TRBJ2-5; D remains ambiguous. Germline CDR1 KGHSH, CDR2 LQKENI. Trimming left V 6 bases short and J 7 bases short, with 18 bases between. This CDR3 contains 14 residues. CDR3 region: CASSSDDLRRTQYF. The DNA for the CDR3 is TGTGCCAGCTCCTCAGATGACCTTCGGCGGACCCAGTACTTC. The full variable domain, completed using reference TRBV18 and TRBJ2-5, is NAGVMQNPRHLVRRRGQEARLRCSPMKGHSHVYWYRQLPEEGLKFMVYLQKENIIDESGMPKERFSAEFPKEGPSILRIQQVVRGDSAAYFCASSSDDLRRTQYFGPGTRLLVL.

This chain links TRBV29-1 with TRBJ1-2; no clear D gene. Germline CDR1 reads SQVTM; CDR2 reads ANQGSEA. V lost 3 bases and J 3 bases, leaving 2 bases between the germline ends. The CDR3 has 10 amino acids. The CDR3 loop reads CSVEDYGYTF. CDR3 coding DNA: TGCAGCGTTGAGGACTATGGCTACACCTTC.

V and J are TRBV4-2 and TRBJ1-5; TRBD1 matches 8 bases. The germline V gene encodes CDR1 LGHNA and CDR2 YNFKEQ. V dropped 0 bases and J dropped 6; count of bases not matched to a gene: 7. The CDR3 spans 16 residues. CDR3 amino acids: CASSQDGGQGGQPQHF. Here the CDR3 DNA reads TGTGCCAGCAGCCAAGACGGAGGACAGGGAGGTCAGCCCCAGCATTTT.